Sequencing of this TCR beta chain was carried out in a study of blood T cells in healthy people across ages (dated by TCRdb to between 2015 and 2017). With respect to the entire study: Template switching captured roughly one uniquely barcoded TCR beta cDNA molecule per two T cells in model experiments. Age-related changes in TCR beta repertoire diversity were measured in the study by deep sequencing normalized with unique cDNA molecular identifiers. The donors were split into four age groups: young (average about 16 years), middle-aged (more than 35), aged (around 67) and long-lived (more than 80). Donors of different ages were randomly distributed across sequencing lanes to avoid experimental bias. Two additional independent replicas of 1 million unique cDNA reads from the same blood draw were analyzed for two donors (one aged 18 to 30 and one aged 80 or older).

Library preparation employed 5' RACE. A second PCR of roughly 6 to 11 cycles was run with a J-beta primer mix and a sample-barcoded 5' primer. A template-switch 5' adaptor carrying 12 random nucleotides introduced a unique molecular identifier onto each TCR beta cDNA molecule. At least 2.5 million CDR3-containing paired-end reads were obtained from each sample. All of the RNA was converted into first-strand cDNA using the Mint cDNA synthesis kit, with a TRBC-specific oligonucleotide serving as the primer. Following uracil-DNA glycosylase treatment, all cDNA underwent a first 18-cycle PCR with the universal primers M1SS and BC2_uni_R. For the original study's pipeline: Normalization of each sample was performed by random selection of 1 million high-quality reads, each carrying a distinct molecular identifier. Reads sharing molecular identifiers were discarded rather than binned into consensus sequences. MiTCR, run with a Q25 quality threshold and the strictest error-elimination algorithm, handled CDR3 identification, clonotype clustering and error correction. A nonparametric unseen species model with Euler transformation was used to estimate lower-bound total TCR beta diversity. TCRdb redid the processing of the public reads, applying fastp at Q25 and MiXCR, and retained in-frame beta chains. CDR3 protein duplicates are merged, each entry listing the most common genes and DNA. TCRdb assigned the V and J calls; the authors' analysis was not used. In this sample the table shows 1.8 million or so distinct CDR3 sequences, 30% to 40% of which occur a single time. Of the sample, under 30% is held by the ten largest clones.

Between the V and J ends, shortened by 10 bases and 10 bases respectively, the junction contains 23 bases. According to the germline V gene (reference sequence), CDR1 reads MNHEY and CDR2 reads SMNVEV. Counted from cysteine to phenylalanine, this CDR3 has 14 amino acids. The retained sequence is limited to the CDR3, 42 bases, with the frame set at the first base. Here is what the overall study found, with its caveats: Estimates of total diversity from one million sequenced T cells were regarded as lower bounds and underestimates. Since profiling was done on bulk unsorted PBMCs, naive and antigen-experienced compartments could not be conclusively compared. As age increased, observed TCR beta diversity per million T cells dropped in a roughly linear way, and a significant reduction was already evident by age 40. A strong correlation was found between observed TCR beta diversity and the percentage of naive T cells measured by flow cytometry. Donor CMV infection status was unknown, potentially confounding age-related changes in expanded clonotypes. The long-lived group showed more naive CD4+ T cells, fewer expanded clones and increased TCR diversity than the aged group, suggesting age selection.

With respect to this clonotype: There is no known antigen for this receptor. Qualities for individual bases were not recorded, and no much larger clone is one base off.

The donors were 40 or so Caucasian individuals from Russia, aged roughly 6 to 90 years, who were systemically healthy. Each donor gave roughly 9.5 milliliters of peripheral blood, collected into EDTA-treated Vacutainer tubes. Ficoll-Paque density-gradient centrifugation was used to isolate PBMCs, with at least 7 million obtained per sample. Total RNA was extracted from PBMCs with Trizol reagent, with at least 5 micrograms obtained per sample. For every donor, flow cytometry on a PBMC aliquot measured the percentage of naive CD45RAhigh/CD27high T cells. The sample taken for sequencing was blood. This TCR derives from a human donor in good health. The V and J genes are TRBV27 and TRBJ2-1; TRBD2 could be the D gene, as 5 bases match. The DNA reads TGTGCCACCATACCACCGGGGAGTGGTATGGAGCAGTTCTTC. This codes for CATIPPGSGMEQFF.